The 29 T cell receptor beta chains below were found in one sample sequenced in a study of type 1 regulatory T cells. Their antigens are not known. TCRdb ran MiXCR on the reads and lists one entry per CDR3 protein. The table lists about 39,000 distinct CDR3 sequences, approximately 12% of them singletons. Sequenced input: cultured non-Tr1 T cells, either the whole culture or a sorted T cell fraction (not recorded which). These receptors were taken from a human donor in good health.

This clonotype was detected many times. The rearrangement joins TRBV5-1 to TRBJ1-2; TRBD1 is a possible D gene (5 bases). Trimming took off 4 bases at V and 7 bases at J, with 17 bases between the two ends. This CDR3 region has 14 residues. Germline loops: CDR1 SGHRS, CDR2 YFSETQ. The CDR3 nucleotides are TGCGCCAGCAGCCCTGGGACGGCCGTAGGTGGCTACACCTTC. This codes for CASSPGTAVGGYTF.

The chain recombines TRBV5-5 with TRBJ2-7; possible D gene TRBD2, 5 bases. The length of the CDR3 is 14 residues. Germline assignment: CDR1 SGHKS and CDR2 YYEKEE (reference sequence). V was shortened by 4 bases and J by 7 bases, with 18 bases between the two germline ends. CDR3 DNA sequence: TGTGCCAGCAGCCCGACGATCGGGATCAGGGAGCAGTACTTC. Protein sequence: CASSPTIGIREQYF.

J is TRBJ2-7 and V is TRBV7-2; 7 bases are shared with TRBD2. The ends lost 4 bases at V and 3 bases at J; junction bases unmatched: 9. The V gene's germline CDR1 is SGHTA and CDR2 FQGNSA. This CDR3 contains 15 residues. CDR3 sequence: CASSSFGLVNYEQYF. The CDR3 region has the DNA TGTGCCAGCAGCTCTTTCGGACTAGTAAACTACGAGCAGTACTTC.

This clonotype was seen many times. The chain couples TRBV5-1 to TRBJ1-6; 11 bases are shared with TRBD1. This CDR3 has 15 amino acids. The V and J ends lost 2 bases and 7 bases, in that order; junction bases with no gene match: 2. The germline V gene has CDR1 SGHRS and CDR2 YFSETQ. CDR3 in DNA: TGCGCCAGCAGCTTAGGGACAGGGGGAAATTCACCCCTCCACTTT. Translated: CASSLGTGGNSPLHF.

The J gene is TRBJ2-1, the V gene TRBV6-2 or TRBV6-3; maybe TRBD2 (5 bases). The germline CDR1 and CDR2 sequences are MNHEY and SVGEGT. Trimming stripped 10 bases from V and 5 bases from J, with 21 bases between. CDR3 length equals 15 residues. The CDR3 here is CATLRGGLGDNEQFF. The CDR3 DNA reads TGTGCCACCTTACGCGGCGGACTCGGAGACAATGAGCAGTTCTTC.

This clonotype was seen ten or more times. The chain has TRBV7-9 and TRBJ1-2, with D uncertain. The CDR3 contains 13 residues. V shed 1 base and J shed 4 bases, with 7 bases lying between them. The germline V gene encodes CDR1 SEHNR and CDR2 FQNEAQ (reference sequence). CDR3 DNA sequence: TGTGCCAGCAGCTTAGACCCAAGCTATGGCTACACCTTC. Residues: CASSLDPSYGYTF.

Ten or more counts support this clonotype. The junction shows a germline mismatch at one end, possibly a read error. The genes are TRBV7-7 and TRBJ2-5, with TRBD1 matching 7 bases. Per the germline V gene, CDR1 is SSHAT and CDR2 is FNYEAQ (reference sequence). The CDR3 covers 13 residues. Written as DNA, the CDR3 is TGTGCTAGCAGCTTGGGACAGCAAGAGACCCAGTACTTC. It is translated as CASSLGQQETQYF.

This clonotype was seen only a few times. This chain uses TRBV7-2 with TRBJ2-7; TRBD1 matches at 8 bases. The CDR3 sequence is 13 residues long. The germline V gene encodes CDR1 SGHTA and CDR2 FQGNSA. Germline trimming cut 4 bases from V and 9 bases from J; bases unmatched to any gene: 8. CDR3 sequence (DNA): TGTGCCAGCAGCTCGATTACAGGGGGAAGGCAGTACTTC. Translating gives CASSSITGGRQYF.

This clonotype showed up many times. This chain connects TRBV6-6 to TRBJ2-1; D assignment may be TRBD1 or TRBD2 (5 bases each). The V end lost 5 bases, the J end lost 9 bases, and 20 bases lay between the germline ends. The CDR3 has 15 amino acids. Germline V gene sequence: CDR1 MNHNY, CDR2 SVGAGI (reference sequence). CDR3 DNA sequence: TGTGCCAGCAGTCCCACCGGGACGGGTGGCGGTGAGCAGTTCTTC. Translated: CASSPTGTGGGEQFF.

Notes on this clonotype: Relative to the germline gene, one junction end is altered; a read error may explain this. The chain is built from TRBV12-3 or TRBV12-4 and TRBJ1-5; D uncertain. CDR3 length equals 15 residues. CDR3: CASRKLDPSDQPQHF. Written as DNA, the CDR3 is TGTGCCAGCAGGAAACTAGACCCTAGCGATCAGCCCCAGCATTTT.

At least ten counts were recorded for this clonotype. The chain combines TRBV9 with TRBJ2-1; the D call may be TRBD1 or TRBD2 (5 bases each). V was shortened by 2 bases and J by 7 bases, with 13 bases between the two germline ends. CDR3 length: 14 residues. CDR1 SGDLS and CDR2 YYNGEE come from the germline V gene. The CDR3, as DNA: TGTGCCAGCAGCGTCCCAGGGAGCAAAAATGAGCAGTTCTTC. It is translated as CASSVPGSKNEQFF.

There are a few counts of this clonotype. The genes are TRBV20-1 and TRBJ2-7; 9 positions match TRBD1. The CDR3 runs 15 residues. Germline V gives CDR1 DFQATT, CDR2 SNEGSKA (reference sequence). V trimming: 2 bases; J trimming: 4 bases; junction bases outside the gene matches: 9. The CDR3, as DNA: TGCAGTGCTAGACCCCCGGGACAGGGCGTTTACGAGCAGTACTTC. Its translation: CSARPPGQGVYEQYF.

This clonotype has a handful of counts. The V gene is TRBV5-1, the J gene TRBJ2-1; D possibly uses TRBD1 or TRBD2 (5 bases each). The V gene's germline CDR1 is SGHRS and CDR2 YFSETQ. The CDR3 extends over 15 amino acids. V shed 4 bases and J shed 5 bases, with 16 bases lying between them. CDR3 sequence reads: CASSRLGDGDNEQFF. The CDR3 region has the DNA TGCGCCAGCAGCCGGCTTGGGGACGGAGACAATGAGCAGTTCTTC. The full variable domain, its missing parts supplied by reference TRBV5-1 and TRBJ2-1, is KAGVTQTPRYLIKTRGQQVTLSCSPISGHRSVSWYQQTPGQGLQFLFEYFSETQRNKGNFPGRFSGRQFSNSRSEMNVSTLELGDSALYLCASSRLGDGDNEQFFGPGTRLTVL.

The table lists this clonotype with a few counts. The genes are TRBV20-1 and TRBJ2-3; TRBD2 matches 12 bases. This CDR3 comprises 16 residues. CDR1 DFQATT and CDR2 SNEGSKA come from the germline V gene (reference sequence). J gave up 2 bases and V 4 bases, and 7 bases lay outside the gene matches. CDR3 DNA: TGCAGTGCTATAGCTAGCGGGAGGGCCGACACAGATACGCAGTATTTT. Translated: CSAIASGRADTDTQYF.

This clonotype showed up just a few times. The rearrangement uses TRBV29-1 and TRBJ2-7, with D hard to call. Germline CDR1 and CDR2: SQVTM and ANQGSEA. CDR3 length equals 15 residues. V lost 1 base to trimming and J lost 2 bases, with 15 bases between them. This chain's CDR3 is CSVEGSATTPYEQYF. The CDR3 DNA reads as TGCAGCGTTGAAGGGTCGGCCACCACCCCCTACGAGCAGTACTTC.

This clonotype has at least ten counts. The rearrangement joins TRBV5-1 to TRBJ1-1; D is ambiguous. Trimming took off 0 bases at V and 1 base at J, with 13 bases between the two ends. The CDR3 consists of 16 residues. CDR1 and CDR2 (germline): SGHRS, YFSETQ. The CDR3 DNA sequence: TGCGCCAGCAGCTTGGGATGGGTCAGACAGAACACTGAAGCTTTCTTT. It specifies CASSLGWVRQNTEAFF.

This clonotype was detected a few times. J is TRBJ2-1 and V is TRBV5-1; weak D call: TRBD1 (6 bases). Trimming stripped 2 bases from V and 1 base from J, with 10 bases between. The germline CDR1 and CDR2 sequences are SGHRS and YFSETQ. CDR3 length: 15 residues. The CDR3 DNA reads as TGCGCCAGCAGCTTAACAGGGATATCCTACAATGAGCAGTTCTTC. Amino acids: CASSLTGISYNEQFF.

This clonotype was seen at least ten times. This rearrangement joins TRBV9 to TRBJ2-3, with 8 bases fitting TRBD2. This CDR3 contains 18 residues. The V and J ends lost 4 bases and 0 bases, in that order; junction bases with no gene match: 13. CDR1 SGDLS and CDR2 YYNGEE come from the germline V gene. The CDR3 sequence is CASSPRPGLGPSTDTQYF. DNA for the CDR3: TGTGCCAGCAGCCCCAGGCCGGGACTAGGACCTAGCACAGATACGCAGTATTTT.

This clonotype came up many times. The rearrangement links TRBV10-3 to TRBJ1-3; 7 positions match TRBD1. Germline lookup yields CDR1 ENHRY and CDR2 SYGVKD. V lost 6 bases, J lost 3 bases, and 8 bases stayed unmatched. This CDR3 comprises 15 residues. The CDR3 sequence: CAIREPGQHGNTIYF. CDR3 DNA sequence: TGTGCCATCAGGGAACCGGGACAGCATGGAAACACCATATATTTT.

This clonotype was counted only a few times. This chain links TRBV20-1 with TRBJ1-3; D not certain. The CDR3 has 13 residues. Trimming removed 5 bases from V and 4 bases from J, with 12 bases in between. CDR1 is DFQATT, CDR2 SNEGSKA, per germline (reference sequence). The CDR3 here is CSAGRGSGNTIYF. In DNA, the CDR3 is TGCAGTGCTGGCCGTGGTTCGGGAAACACCATATATTTT.

This chain links TRBV7-9 with TRBJ2-5; no firm D call. Germline assignment: CDR1 SEHNR and CDR2 FQNEAQ (reference sequence). Between the trimmed V and J ends, which lost 3 bases and 5 bases, there was a span of 7 bases. This CDR3 is built from 12 residues. CDR3 residues: CASSFVSETQYF. CDR3 bases: TGTGCCAGCAGCTTTGTGTCGGAGACCCAGTACTTC.

This clonotype was recorded many times. The rearrangement joins TRBV20-1 to TRBJ2-5; no clear D gene. The CDR3 has 11 residues. The V end was cut by 2 bases, the J end by 4 bases, with 5 bases between. CDR1 and CDR2 (germline): DFQATT, SNEGSKA (reference sequence). CDR3 loop: CSARKGETQYF. The CDR3 DNA follows: TGCAGTGCTAGAAAAGGAGAGACCCAGTACTTC.

This clonotype was counted ten times or more. This rearrangement joins TRBV7-2 to TRBJ2-3; the D call may be TRBD1 or TRBD2 (6 bases each). Germline CDR1 is SGHTA and CDR2 is FQGNSA. Trimming cost V 5 bases and J 11 bases, with 20 bases left between them. This CDR3 comprises 14 residues. CDR3 sequence (DNA): TGTGCCAGCAGCCCACCCTCGGGGGCGGGTCGGCAGTATTTT. Translating it yields CASSPPSGAGRQYF.

The sample holds many counts of this clonotype. The CDR3 loop reads CASSSLVLAETAYEQYF. The DNA of the CDR3 is TGCGCCAGCAGCTCCCTAGTCCTAGCGGAGACGGCCTACGAGCAGTACTTC. The chain couples TRBV5-1 to TRBJ2-7; 7 bases fit TRBD2. J gave up 2 bases and V 3 bases, and 14 bases lay outside the gene matches. The CDR3 runs to 17 residues. Germline CDR1 and CDR2: SGHRS and YFSETQ.

The gene calls are TRBV6-1 and TRBJ2-1; the match to TRBD2 covers 10 bases. The CDR3 consists of 14 residues. The germline CDR1 and CDR2 sequences are MNHNS and SASEGT. J lost 5 bases, V lost 5 bases, and 3 bases had no gene match. CDR3 nucleotides: TGTGCCAGCAGTCGGACTAGCGGAGACAATGAGCAGTTCTTC. This gives the protein CASSRTSGDNEQFF.

Regarding this clonotype: This may stem from a read error, because a much larger clone lies one nucleotide away. The J gene is TRBJ2-1, the V gene TRBV12-3 or TRBV12-4, with a tentative D call TRBD1 (6 bases). The CDR3 runs 11 residues. For the CDR3, the DNA is TGTGTCAGCAGTTTGAGGGGGAGCAGGTTCTTC. Its translation is CVSSLRGSRFF.

The genes are TRBV19 and TRBJ2-6, with a possible D match to TRBD1 (5 bases). V was clipped by 7 bases and J by 3 bases, with 16 bases between them. The CDR3 spans 16 residues. Germline-derived CDR1 and CDR2 are LNHDA and SQIVND (reference sequence). CDR3 coding DNA: TGTGCCAGTACCTGGGGCAGCCGTGTTGGGGCCAACGTCCTGACTTTC. Encoded protein: CASTWGSRVGANVLTF.

V usage is TRBV5-1 and J usage is TRBJ2-2; no definite D call. This CDR3 spans 13 amino acids. CDR1 and CDR2 from the germline V gene are SGHRS and YFSETQ. Between the trimmed V and J ends, which lost 5 bases and 7 bases, there was a span of 12 bases. Here the CDR3 DNA reads TGCGCCAGCAGTGAGAGAAACGGCGGGGAGCTGTTTTTT. Protein: CASSERNGGELFF.

The table lists this clonotype with a few counts. The gene calls are TRBV20-1 and TRBJ2-1, with 14 nucleotides matching TRBD2. Unmatched junction bases numbered 21, after V lost 4 bases and J lost 10 bases. The CDR3 consists of 19 residues. Germline lookup yields CDR1 DFQATT and CDR2 SNEGSKA (reference sequence). The CDR3 bases are TGCAGTGCTAAAGGGACCCCGGGACTAGCGGGGGAAAGATGGAGCGAGCAGTTCTTC. It specifies CSAKGTPGLAGERWSEQFF.